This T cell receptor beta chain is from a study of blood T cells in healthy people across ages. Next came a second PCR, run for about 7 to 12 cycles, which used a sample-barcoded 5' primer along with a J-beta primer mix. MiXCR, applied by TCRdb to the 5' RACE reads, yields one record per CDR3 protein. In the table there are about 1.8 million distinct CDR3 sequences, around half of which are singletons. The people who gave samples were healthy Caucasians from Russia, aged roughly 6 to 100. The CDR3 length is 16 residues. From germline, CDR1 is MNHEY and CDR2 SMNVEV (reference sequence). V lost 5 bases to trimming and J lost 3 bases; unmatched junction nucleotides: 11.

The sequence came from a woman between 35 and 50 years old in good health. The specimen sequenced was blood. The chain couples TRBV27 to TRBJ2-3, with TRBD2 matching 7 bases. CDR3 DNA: TGTGCCAGCAGTGTCCAGCGGGGACTTTCTACAGATACGCAGTATTTT. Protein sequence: CASSVQRGLSTDTQYF.